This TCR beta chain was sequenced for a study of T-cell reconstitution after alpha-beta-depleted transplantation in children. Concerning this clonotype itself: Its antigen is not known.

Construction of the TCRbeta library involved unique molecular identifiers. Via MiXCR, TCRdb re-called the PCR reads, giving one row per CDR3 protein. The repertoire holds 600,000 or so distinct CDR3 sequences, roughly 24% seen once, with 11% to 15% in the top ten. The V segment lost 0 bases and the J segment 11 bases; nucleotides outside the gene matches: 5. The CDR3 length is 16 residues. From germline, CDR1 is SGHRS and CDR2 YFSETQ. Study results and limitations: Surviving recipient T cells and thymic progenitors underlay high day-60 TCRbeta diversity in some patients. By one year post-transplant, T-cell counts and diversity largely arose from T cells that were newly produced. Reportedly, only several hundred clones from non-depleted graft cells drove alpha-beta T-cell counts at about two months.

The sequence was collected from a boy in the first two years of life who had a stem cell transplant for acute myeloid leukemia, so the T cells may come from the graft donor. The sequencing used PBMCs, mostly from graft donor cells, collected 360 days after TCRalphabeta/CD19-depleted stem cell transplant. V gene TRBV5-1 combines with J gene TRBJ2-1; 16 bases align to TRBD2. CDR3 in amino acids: CASSLAGTSGGDKQFF. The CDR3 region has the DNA TGCGCCAGCAGCTTGGCTGGGACTAGCGGGGGGGATAAGCAGTTCTTC.